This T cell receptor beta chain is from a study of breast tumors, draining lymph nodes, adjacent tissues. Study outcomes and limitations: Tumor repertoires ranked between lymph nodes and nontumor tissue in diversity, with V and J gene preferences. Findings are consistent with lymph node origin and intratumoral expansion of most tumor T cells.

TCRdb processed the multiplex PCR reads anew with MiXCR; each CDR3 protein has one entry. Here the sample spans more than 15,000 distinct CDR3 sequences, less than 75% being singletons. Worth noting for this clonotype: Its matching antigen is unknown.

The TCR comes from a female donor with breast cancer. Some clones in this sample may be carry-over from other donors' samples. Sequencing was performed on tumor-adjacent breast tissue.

The CDR3 DNA reads as TGTGCCAGCAGCCTAGGTCTCAGCCCGTCTACGGGGAACGTCCTGACTTTC. Protein: CASSLGLSPSTGNVLTF. This chain uses TRBV7-9 with TRBJ2-6, with D perhaps matching TRBD2 (5 bases). V lost 5 bases, J lost 10 bases, and 24 bases lay in between. The germline V gene encodes CDR1 SEHNR and CDR2 FQNEAQ (reference sequence). The CDR3 contains 17 residues. Full variable domain (missing parts from reference TRBV7-9 and TRBJ2-6): DTGVSQNPRHKITKRGQNVTFRCDPISEHNRLYWYRQTLGQGPEFLTYFQNEAQLEKSRLLSDRFSAERPKGSFSTLEIQRTEQGDSAMYLCASSLGLSPSTGNVLTFGAGSRLTVL.